These T cell receptor beta chains were read from a single sample in a study of graft-versus-host responses after intestinal transplantation. Antigens for these TCRs are unknown. Generated by immunoSEQ multiplex PCR, the TCRdb table keeps only in-frame clones and is missing some. The table includes some 85,000 clones, roughly 91% detected once. The sequenced sample was unstimulated CD8+ T cells sorted from spleen or lymph node cells, obtained before transplant. The receptors were gathered from a human donor who was the organ donor for an intestinal transplant. CDR3s include the opening cysteine and the closing phenylalanine or tryptophan. D genes are given only for firm matches. For some rows the clone size is stated as once, few or many, or as a class when expanded; others skip it.

d_gene	v_gene	abundance	j_gene	CDR3aa	CDR3nt
-	TRBV29-1	-	TRBJ1-2	CSVDYRSLHGYTF	TGCAGCGTTGATTACAGAAGCTTACATGGCTACACCTTC
-	TRBV6-5	-	TRBJ1-1	CASSPREREAFF	TGTGCCAGCAGTCCCCGGGAAAGAGAAGCTTTCTTT
TRBD1	TRBV5-8	-	TRBJ2-7	CASSLRQGLSEQYF	TGTGCCAGCAGCTTAAGACAGGGGCTGAGCGAGCAGTACTTC
TRBD2	TRBV9	-	TRBJ2-3	CASSVARGTSGGPTDTQYF	TGTGCCAGCAGCGTAGCTCGGGGGACTAGCGGGGGGCCCACAGATACGCAGTATTTT
-	TRBV6-4	-	TRBJ1-6	CASSESRDGNSPLHF	TGTGCCAGCAGTGAATCCCGGGACGGGAATTCACCCCTCCACTTT
-	TRBV4-1	-	TRBJ1-1	CASRLITGDSMNTEAFF	TGCGCCAGCAGACTTATTACAGGCGATTCTATGAACACTGAAGCTTTCTTT
TRBD2	TRBV7-3	-	TRBJ2-2	CASSFGTSLNTGELFF	TGTGCCAGCAGCTTTGGGACTAGCTTGAACACCGGGGAGCTGTTTTTT
TRBD1	TRBV19	-	TRBJ1-2	CASSMDPGTGGYGYTF	TGTGCCAGTAGTATGGATCCTGGGACAGGGGGGTATGGCTACACCTTC
-	TRBV11-2	-	TRBJ1-1	CASSLDSGLNTEAFF	TGTGCCAGCAGCTTAGATTCAGGCTTGAACACTGAAGCTTTCTTT
-	TRBV10-3	few	TRBJ2-5	CAISPGTMHETQYF	TGTGCCATCAGCCCCGGGACAATGCACGAGACCCAGTACTTC
-	TRBV5-5	-	TRBJ1-4	CASSLDGGGEKLFF	TGTGCCAGCAGCTTGGATGGGGGGGGAGAAAAACTGTTTTTT
-	TRBV23-1	-	TRBJ1-2	CASSHAVSFRGNYGYTF	TGCGCCAGCAGTCATGCGGTCTCTTTTCGAGGAAACTATGGCTACACCTTC
-	TRBV6-6	once	TRBJ1-2	CAIRDKDYGYTF	TGTGCCATCCGAGACAAGGATTATGGCTACACCTTC
-	TRBV4-2	-	TRBJ1-1	CASSQDLGGLNTEAFF	TGTGCCAGCAGCCAAGATCTTGGTGGGTTGAACACTGAAGCTTTCTTT
-	TRBV2	-	TRBJ1-1	CASMNSQGTFF	TGTGCCAGCATGAACTCCCAGGGAACTTTCTTT
TRBD1	TRBV9	-	TRBJ1-2	CASSPWTGAYSGYTF	TGTGCCAGCAGCCCATGGACAGGGGCTTATAGTGGCTACACCTTC
-	TRBV5-6	-	TRBJ2-7	CASSENRDVTYEQYF	TGTGCCAGCAGCGAGAACAGGGATGTGACCTACGAGCAGTACTTC
-	TRBV6-1	-	TRBJ1-6	CASSEAGWAHLVSNSPLHF	TGTGCCAGCAGTGAAGCGGGATGGGCACACCTCGTATCGAATTCACCCCTCCACTTT
TRBD1	TRBV18	-	TRBJ1-6	CASSPLQDRSSYNSPLHF	TGTGCCAGCTCACCTCTGCAGGACAGGAGCTCCTATAATTCACCCCTCCACTTT
-	TRBV25-1	-	TRBJ1-2	CASSDSNYGYTF	TGTGCCAGCAGTGACAGTAACTATGGCTACACCTTC
TRBD1	TRBV6-5	-	TRBJ2-2	CASKTGFGDTGELFF	TGTGCCAGCAAGACAGGGTTTGGGGACACCGGGGAGCTGTTTTTT
TRBD1	TRBV4-1	-	TRBJ1-2	CASSQARTGVYYGYTF	TGCGCCAGCAGCCAAGCCCGGACAGGCGTGTACTATGGCTACACCTTC
-	TRBV9	-	TRBJ2-7	CASSHGTALYEQYF	TGTGCCAGCAGCCACGGGACGGCGCTCTACGAGCAGTACTTC
-	TRBV7-9	-	TRBJ1-2	CASSPIQDRNYGYTF	TGTGCCAGCAGCCCAATCCAAGACCGGAACTATGGCTACACCTTC
TRBD2	TRBV7-6	once	TRBJ2-5	CASSFSPSGETQYF	TGTGCCAGCAGCTTTAGCCCTAGCGGGGAGACCCAGTACTTC
-	TRBV4-1	-	TRBJ1-6	CASSQDGFSPLHF	TGCGCCAGCAGCCAAGATGGGTTTTCACCCCTCCACTTT
-	TRBV5-5	-	TRBJ2-3	CASSFSGTSYDTQYF	TGTGCCAGCAGCTTTTCCGGGACAAGTTATGATACGCAGTATTTT
TRBD2	TRBV7-8	medium-sized	TRBJ2-5	CASSYLTSNVETQYF	TGTGCCAGCAGCTACCTGACTAGCAATGTTGAGACCCAGTACTTC
-	TRBV27	once	TRBJ1-4	CASSTTAGEKLFF	TGTGCCAGCAGCACTACCGCTGGGGAAAAACTGTTTTTT
-	TRBV6-1	-	TRBJ2-3	CASSEASKDTQYF	TGTGCCAGCAGTGAAGCTTCCAAGGATACGCAGTATTTT
TRBD1	TRBV9	once	TRBJ1-3	CASSVGQGAGNTIYF	TGTGCCAGCAGCGTAGGGCAGGGGGCTGGAAACACCATATATTTT
-	TRBV4-1	-	TRBJ1-1	CASSQIGTGEAFF	TGCGCCAGCAGCCAAATAGGGACGGGTGAAGCTTTCTTT